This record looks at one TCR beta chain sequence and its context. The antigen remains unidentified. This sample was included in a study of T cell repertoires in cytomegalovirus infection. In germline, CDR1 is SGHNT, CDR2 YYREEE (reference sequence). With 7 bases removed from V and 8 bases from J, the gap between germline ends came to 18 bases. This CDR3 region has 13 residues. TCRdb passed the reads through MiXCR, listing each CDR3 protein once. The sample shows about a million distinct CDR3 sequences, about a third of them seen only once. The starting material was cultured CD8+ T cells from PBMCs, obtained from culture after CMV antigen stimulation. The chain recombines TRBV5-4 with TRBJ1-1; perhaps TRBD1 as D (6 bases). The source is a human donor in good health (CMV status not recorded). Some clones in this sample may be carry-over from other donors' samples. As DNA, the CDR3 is TGTGCCAGCCGAACTACGGGGGCAGGAGAAGCTTTCTTT. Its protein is CASRTTGAGEAFF.